This TCR beta chain originates from a study of tumor-infiltrating lymphocytes in oesophageal squamous cell carcinoma. V was clipped by 0 bases and J by 0 bases, with 0 bases between them. The CDR3 totals 12 residues. The V gene's germline CDR1 is SGHNT and CDR2 YYREEE (reference sequence). This clonotype was counted many times. TCRdb processed the PCR reads anew with MiXCR; each CDR3 protein has one entry. Of 3,400 or so distinct CDR3 sequences in the sample, 16% were seen once. This receptor was taken from a male donor with esophageal squamous cell carcinoma. The sample comprised esophageal tumor tissue. V gene TRBV5-4 combines with J gene TRBJ2-5; D not certain. The CDR3 region has the DNA TGTGCCAGCAGCTTGGACCAAGAGACCCAGTACTTC. Translation: CASSLDQETQYF.